Listed below are T cell receptor beta chains from one sample, sequenced in a study of identical twins. TCRdb fed the 5' RACE reads into MiXCR, producing one record per CDR3 protein. In the table there are fewer than 500,000 distinct CDR3 sequences, 20% to 30% of which are singletons. These data also featured in a second study, about T cells expressing NK-cell markers.

Input material: CD4+ T cells sorted from blood. The receptors originated from a woman younger than 30 in good health. Each CDR3 is given with its conserved first and last residue. A D gene is named only where the DNA matches it firmly. Clone size is given for some rows only: seen once, a few or many times, or a class if the clone is expanded.

clone_size	v_call	j_call	d_call	cdr3_aa	cdr3_nt
few	TRBV28	TRBJ2-3	NA	CASSPGLPSVGTQYF	TGTGCCAGCAGTCCTGGACTCCCCTCCGTGGGTACGCAGTATTTT
few	TRBV7-2	TRBJ2-4	NA	CASSLGGSAKNIQYF	TGTGCCAGCAGCTTAGGGGGGTCGGCCAAAAACATTCAGTACTTC
NA	TRBV9	TRBJ1-1	NA	CASRKGEGSTEAFF	TGTGCCAGCCGCAAAGGTGAAGGGAGCACTGAAGCTTTCTTT
NA	TRBV3-1	TRBJ2-7	TRBD2	CASSQGPRGGREYF	TGTGCCAGCAGCCAAGGCCCCCGGGGGGGACGGGAGTACTTC
few	TRBV7-7	TRBJ2-7	NA	CASSLGLGGRYEQYF	TGTGCTAGCAGCTTAGGTCTCGGGGGTCGCTACGAGCAGTACTTC
few	TRBV12-3/TRBV12-4	TRBJ2-1	TRBD1	CASSLAGTGGNEQFF	TGTGCCAGCAGTTTAGCAGGGACAGGGGGCAATGAGCAGTTCTTC
NA	TRBV10-1	TRBJ2-2	NA	CASSDSRNTGELFF	TGCGCCAGCAGTGACTCACGGAACACCGGGGAGCTGTTTTTT
few	TRBV12-5	TRBJ2-3	TRBD2	CASVPGRGGPTDTQYF	TGTGCTAGTGTCCCCGGGAGGGGGGGCCCGACAGATACGCAGTATTTT
NA	TRBV9	TRBJ2-7	NA	CASSVGGTNYEQYF	TGTGCCAGCAGCGTAGGGGGCACGAACTACGAGCAGTACTTC
NA	TRBV6-2/TRBV6-3	TRBJ2-7	NA	CASSYPGLPQYEQYF	TGTGCCAGCAGTTACCCGGGACTGCCTCAATACGAGCAGTACTTC
NA	TRBV24-1	TRBJ1-1	NA	CATRLGEYTEAFF	TGTGCCACCCGTCTCGGGGAGTACACTGAAGCTTTCTTT
many	TRBV5-1	TRBJ2-3	NA	CASSSSQGKGDTQYF	TGCGCCAGCAGCTCGTCCCAGGGGAAGGGAGATACGCAGTATTTT
NA	TRBV7-6	TRBJ1-3	NA	CASSLRPSEGNTIYF	TGTGCCAGCAGCTTAAGGCCATCGGAGGGAAACACCATATATTTT
NA	TRBV12-3/TRBV12-4	TRBJ1-3	NA	CASRRSDSGNTIYF	TGTGCCAGCAGACGCTCCGACTCTGGAAACACCATATATTTT
few	TRBV12-3/TRBV12-4	TRBJ1-2	NA	CASSLGQRGVYGYTF	TGTGCCAGCAGTCTCGGACAGAGAGGCGTCTATGGCTACACCTTC
few	TRBV7-9	TRBJ2-1	NA	CASSFPSGRPYNEQFF	TGTGCCAGCAGTTTTCCCTCGGGGCGACCCTACAATGAGCAGTTCTTC
many	TRBV4-3	TRBJ2-1	NA	CASSQVADQTQFF	TGCGCCAGCAGCCAGGTAGCGGACCAAACACAGTTCTTC
few	TRBV14	TRBJ2-7	TRBD1	CASSLGQGFSEQYF	TGTGCCAGCAGCCTAGGACAGGGATTTTCCGAGCAGTACTTC
NA	TRBV19	TRBJ1-1	NA	CASSYLQGNTEAFF	TGTGCCAGTAGTTACCTACAGGGAAACACTGAAGCTTTCTTT
few	TRBV2	TRBJ2-7	NA	CASSKDGPYEQYF	TGTGCCAGCAGTAAGGACGGTCCCTACGAGCAGTACTTC
NA	TRBV20-1	TRBJ2-5	TRBD1	CSAPPGTGSQETQYF	TGCAGTGCTCCCCCGGGGACAGGGTCCCAAGAGACCCAGTACTTC
few	TRBV12-3/TRBV12-4	TRBJ2-1	NA	CASSSRGGGIDNEQFF	TGTGCCAGCAGTTCCCGAGGTGGCGGGATTGACAATGAGCAGTTCTTC
NA	TRBV10-3	TRBJ1-1	NA	CAISPMNTEAFF	TGTGCCATCAGCCCCATGAACACTGAAGCTTTCTTT
NA	TRBV29-1	TRBJ1-2	NA	CSVEDLGGHTANYGYTF	TGCAGCGTTGAAGATCTTGGGGGACATACAGCGAACTATGGCTACACCTTC
few	TRBV7-2	TRBJ2-1	NA	CASSLGPTDNEQFF	TGTGCCAGCAGCTTAGGACCGACAGACAATGAGCAGTTCTTC
NA	TRBV12-3/TRBV12-4	TRBJ1-6	TRBD1	CASSLTGGNSPLHF	TGTGCCAGCAGTTTGACAGGGGGGAATTCACCCCTCCACTTT
NA	TRBV20-1	TRBJ2-7	NA	CSALAGTGNGEQYF	TGCAGTGCTCTCGCCGGGACTGGCAACGGGGAGCAGTACTTC
NA	TRBV5-1	TRBJ2-5	NA	CASSLGAGVRETQYF	TGCGCCAGCAGCTTGGGGGCAGGGGTGAGAGAGACCCAGTACTTC
few	TRBV6-5	TRBJ2-2	NA	CASSYGPNTGELFF	TGTGCCAGCAGTTATGGACCGAACACCGGGGAGCTGTTTTTT
NA	TRBV20-1	TRBJ2-1	NA	CSARDWKASSYNEQFF	TGCAGTGCTAGAGATTGGAAGGCTAGCTCCTACAATGAGCAGTTCTTC
few	TRBV20-1	TRBJ2-1	TRBD2	CSAPYLAGSNEQFF	TGCAGTGCTCCTTATCTAGCGGGAAGCAATGAGCAGTTCTTC
NA	TRBV29-1	TRBJ2-5	TRBD2	CSVGSWEGETQYF	TGCAGCGTTGGTTCGTGGGAGGGAGAGACCCAGTACTTC
NA	TRBV20-1	TRBJ1-3	NA	CSAQRERAGNTIYF	TGCAGTGCCCAACGCGAGAGGGCTGGAAACACCATATATTTT
few	TRBV10-3	TRBJ2-3	NA	CAIAVYGVRTDTQYF	TGTGCCATCGCCGTCTATGGGGTCAGGACAGATACGCAGTATTTT